The 19 T cell receptor beta chains presented below share a single source sample, sequenced in a study of shared T cell receptors in the human thymus. Some clones are missing from TCRdb's copy, which holds only in-frame ones; the method was immunoSEQ multiplex PCR. This table holds roughly 500,000 clones, 75% to 80% found once. The same specimen was also included in a second study, on human thymus T cells.

Sequenced input: thymocytes. All receptors derive from a boy younger than two with a congenital heart defect.

The chain combines TRBV19 with TRBJ2-2; 8 bases fit TRBD1. This CDR3 region has 16 residues. The germline V gene encodes CDR1 LNHDA and CDR2 SQIVND (reference sequence). V lost 3 bases, J lost 1 base, and 4 bases stayed unmatched. As DNA, the CDR3 is TGTGCCAGTAGTATCCCGGGACAGGTGAACACCGGGGAGCTGTTTTTT. Amino acids: CASSIPGQVNTGELFF.

The gene calls are TRBV20-1 and TRBJ1-2, with D unclear. The ends were cut back, 4 bases at V and 5 bases at J, with 5 bases in the middle. CDR1 is DFQATT and CDR2 is SNEGSKA in the germline V gene (reference sequence). This CDR3 is built from 10 residues. CDR3 coding DNA: TGCAGTGCTATCGGGTATGGCTACACCTTC. Its translation is CSAIGYGYTF.

The V call is TRBV4-1, the J call TRBJ2-7; TRBD2 agrees at 7 bases. The junction had 0 bases not matched to a gene; V was cut back by 1 base and J by 3 bases. Germline V gene lookup returns CDR1 MGHRA and CDR2 YSYEKL. This CDR3 is built from 13 residues. The CDR3 DNA is TGCGCCAGCAGCCAAGGGACTAGCTACGAGCAGTACTTC. Translated, it gives CASSQGTSYEQYF.

The gene calls are TRBV28 and TRBJ1-2, with D uncertain. From germline, CDR1 is MDHEN and CDR2 SYDVKM. V lost 8 bases, J lost 7 bases, and 5 bases lay in between. The CDR3 spans 9 residues. The CDR3 DNA reads as TGTGCCAGCGGGAGTGGCTACACCTTC. The encoded protein is CASGSGYTF.

This clone appeared once. J is TRBJ2-7 and V is TRBV5-1; D gene uncertain. V shed 0 bases and J shed 4 bases, with 8 bases lying between them. Per the germline V gene, CDR1 is SGHRS and CDR2 is YFSETQ. The CDR3 loop spans 13 amino acids. The CDR3 reads CASSLGSEYEQYF. CDR3 DNA sequence: TGCGCCAGCAGCTTGGGGTCGGAGTACGAGCAGTACTTC.

The chain is built from TRBV19 and TRBJ2-1; tentatively, D is TRBD2 (6 bases). Germline CDR1 is LNHDA and CDR2 is SQIVND (reference sequence). CDR3 length equals 16 residues. The germline V and J ends were trimmed by 5 bases and 0 bases, with 14 bases remaining between them. CDR3 protein: CASSRNGRLSYNEQFF. In nucleotides, the CDR3 is TGTGCCAGTAGTCGAAACGGGAGACTCTCCTACAATGAGCAGTTCTTC.

J is TRBJ2-3 and V is TRBV6-1; 10 nucleotides align to TRBD2. This CDR3 is built from 16 residues. The trim removed 0 bases at V and 6 bases at J, leaving 6 bases unmatched. Germline assignment: CDR1 MNHNS and CDR2 SASEGT. Here the CDR3 reads CASSEAGTSEGDTQYF. The CDR3 DNA follows: TGTGCCAGCAGTGAAGCAGGGACTAGCGAGGGGGATACGCAGTATTTT.

The rearrangement links TRBV29-1 to TRBJ2-1, with 9 bases that match TRBD2. V dropped 0 bases and J dropped 4; count of bases not matched to a gene: 7. CDR3 length: 16 residues. The germline gives CDR1 SQVTM, CDR2 ANQGSEA. The CDR3 DNA sequence: TGCAGCGTTGAAGAGGTAGCGGGAGTAGCATACAATGAGCAGTTCTTC. This codes for CSVEEVAGVAYNEQFF.

The chain joins TRBV9 to TRBJ2-2, with a weak D call TRBD2 (5 bases). Trimming cost V 6 bases and J 3 bases, with 18 bases left between them. The CDR3 runs 16 residues. From germline, CDR1 is SGDLS and CDR2 YYNGEE. CDR3 nucleotide sequence: TGTGCCAGCACCCAGGCCGCGGAGGTCGACACCGGGGAGCTGTTTTTT. This encodes CASTQAAEVDTGELFF.

The gene calls are TRBV27 and TRBJ2-1; the D gene is possibly TRBD2 (5 bases). Trimming stripped 9 bases from V and 5 bases from J, with 8 bases between. The germline CDR1 and CDR2 sequences are MNHEY and SMNVEV (reference sequence). CDR3 length: 11 amino acids. As DNA, the CDR3 is TGTGCCAGGGCGGGCGACAATGAGCAGTTCTTC. Protein: CARAGDNEQFF.

The chain links TRBV4-1 to TRBJ1-2, with a tentative D call TRBD1 (6 bases). Germline CDR1 is MGHRA and CDR2 is YSYEKL. The CDR3 spans 15 residues. V was clipped by 2 bases and J by 1 base, with 11 bases between them. The CDR3 here is CASSQRDMYNYGYTF. CDR3 DNA: TGCGCCAGCAGCCAACGGGACATGTATAACTATGGCTACACCTTC.

V is TRBV27 and J is TRBJ2-3; D unclear. Germline CDR1 and CDR2: MNHEY and SMNVEV (reference sequence). The CDR3 is made up of 15 amino acids. V was pared by 0 bases and J by 6 bases, with 13 bases between. Here the CDR3 reads CASSLSSEHADTQYF. For the CDR3, the DNA is TGTGCCAGCAGTTTATCGAGCGAGCACGCGGATACGCAGTATTTT.

The V and J genes are TRBV19 and TRBJ1-1; 7 nucleotides align to TRBD1. CDR3 size: 16 residues. V shed 2 bases and J 0 bases; nucleotides not matched to a gene: 6. From germline, CDR1 is LNHDA and CDR2 SQIVND (reference sequence). CDR3 DNA: TGTGCCAGTAGTATATTACCGGGACAGTTGAACACTGAAGCTTTCTTT. Its protein product is CASSILPGQLNTEAFF.

This clone showed up just once. The chain's CDR3 is CASIPGLVYNEQFF. Written as DNA, the CDR3 is TGTGCCAGCATCCCGGGTCTGGTCTACAATGAGCAGTTCTTC. The chain recombines TRBV6-1 with TRBJ2-1; D is unresolved. Trimming cost V 7 bases and J 3 bases, with 13 bases left between them. CDR1 and CDR2 (germline): MNHNS, SASEGT. The CDR3 contains 14 residues.

This sequence joins TRBV6-1 and TRBJ1-1; weak D call: TRBD1 (5 bases). Trimming took off 7 bases at V and 8 bases at J, with 17 bases between the two ends. This CDR3 spans 13 amino acids. Germline CDR1 MNHNS, CDR2 SASEGT. Here the CDR3 reads CASTPKMEGEAFF. In DNA, the CDR3 is TGTGCCAGCACCCCTAAAATGGAGGGGGAAGCTTTCTTT.

CDR3 in DNA: TGTGCCAGTAGGCCCCGTGGGGTAGCGGGAAAAAACATTCAGTACTTC. It specifies CASRPRGVAGKNIQYF. V is TRBV19 and J is TRBJ2-4, with 8 bases lining up with TRBD2. This CDR3 comprises 16 residues. With V trimmed by 6 bases and J by 4 bases, 11 bases remained unmatched. CDR1 and CDR2 from the germline V gene are LNHDA and SQIVND (reference sequence).

The chain has TRBV27 and TRBJ2-1; 8 bases are shared with TRBD2. After removal of 5 bases from V and 5 bases from J, the junction contained 11 bases not matched to a gene. Germline CDR1 MNHEY, CDR2 SMNVEV (reference sequence). The CDR3 contains 16 residues. CDR3 in DNA: TGTGCCAGCAGTCTAATAGCGGGACCGGGGGACAATGAGCAGTTCTTC. This encodes CASSLIAGPGDNEQFF.

The rearrangement links TRBV5-1 to TRBJ2-5, with D perhaps matching TRBD2 (5 bases). CDR3 length: 15 amino acids. The germline gives CDR1 SGHRS, CDR2 YFSETQ. The V end was cut by 3 bases, the J end by 2 bases, with 14 bases between. DNA for the CDR3: TGCGCCAGCAGCTCCGTCCGGGATCCACAAGAGACCCAGTACTTC. Its protein product is CASSSVRDPQETQYF.

V gene TRBV5-1 combines with J gene TRBJ1-4; D is perhaps TRBD1 (6 bases). Germline-derived CDR1 and CDR2 are SGHRS and YFSETQ. The CDR3 length is 18 residues. V lost 2 bases and J 0 bases, leaving 17 bases between the germline ends. The CDR3 loop reads CASSLYPGTLATNEKLFF. DNA for the CDR3: TGCGCCAGCAGCTTATACCCCGGGACACTCGCAACTAATGAAAAACTGTTTTTT.